The TCR beta chain under discussion was sequenced for a study of T cells in Graves' hyperthyroidism and ophthalmopathy. Overall study findings and caveats: Ophthalmopathy was predicted by the model a median of approximately 6 months ahead of onset. Blood also carried most thyroid clonotypes expanded above 0.001.

Germline V gives CDR1 SQVTM, CDR2 ANQGSEA. The CDR3 runs 17 residues. V gave up 8 bases and J gave up 2 bases; unmatched junction bases: 20. Amplification of TCR beta CDR3 regions was performed using RNA transcripts as template. The HTBI primer set was used in a first-round RT-PCR of the TCR CDR3. Using its own MiXCR run on the multiplex PCR reads, TCRdb lists one record per CDR3 protein. The data hold around 760,000 distinct CDR3 sequences, with 30% to 40% observed a single time. The table lists this clonotype with a count of one. Antigen unknown. The PBMCs had their origin in roughly 9.4 ml of fresh peripheral blood.

The sample taken for sequencing was blood. The V and J genes are TRBV29-1 and TRBJ1-1, with 7 bases aligning to TRBD1. The clonotype comes from a woman between 35 and 50 years old with Graves' hyperthyroidism. The CDR3 region has the DNA TGCAGCTCGTTCCTAAGGCTACAGGGGCCTTTCAACACTGAAGCTTTCTTT. Residues: CSSFLRLQGPFNTEAFF.